This T cell receptor (beta chain) was recovered during a study of response to subunit inactivated influenza vaccine. The germline V gene has CDR1 SGHNT and CDR2 YENEEA. This CDR3 has 14 amino acids. V was pared by 3 bases and J by 7 bases, with 13 bases between. TCRdb re-called the RT-PCR reads with MiXCR, one entry per CDR3 protein. The sample consists of 500,000 to 700,000 distinct CDR3 sequences, roughly 25% of them appearing once. The data also belong to a second study, concerning T cells expressing NK-cell markers. From that report: Making the TCR beta cDNA relied on 5'RACE template switching with UMIs.

Here the sequenced sample was CD4+ T cells sorted from PBMCs, taken less than 13 days after vaccination. The sequence came from a man aged 45-65 years who received an inactivated influenza vaccine. The J gene is TRBJ2-1, the V gene TRBV11-3; possible D gene TRBD2, 6 bases. CDR3 residues: CASSFSQAGNEQFF. CDR3 in DNA: TGTGCCAGCAGCTTCTCCCAGGCGGGGAATGAGCAGTTCTTC.